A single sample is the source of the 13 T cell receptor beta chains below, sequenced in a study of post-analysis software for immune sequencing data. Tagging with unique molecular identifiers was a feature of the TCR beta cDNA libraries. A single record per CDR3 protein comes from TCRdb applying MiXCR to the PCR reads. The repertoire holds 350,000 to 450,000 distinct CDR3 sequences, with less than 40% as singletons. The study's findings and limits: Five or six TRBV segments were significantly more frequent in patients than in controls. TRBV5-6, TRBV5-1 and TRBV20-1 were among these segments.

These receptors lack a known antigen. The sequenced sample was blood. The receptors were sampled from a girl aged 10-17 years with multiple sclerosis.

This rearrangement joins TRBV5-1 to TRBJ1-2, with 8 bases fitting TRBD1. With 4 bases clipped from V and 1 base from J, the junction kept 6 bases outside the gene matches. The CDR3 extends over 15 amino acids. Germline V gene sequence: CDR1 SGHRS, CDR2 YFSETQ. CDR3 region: CASSPQTGDNYGYTF. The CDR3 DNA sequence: TGCGCCAGCAGCCCCCAGACAGGGGATAACTATGGCTACACCTTC.

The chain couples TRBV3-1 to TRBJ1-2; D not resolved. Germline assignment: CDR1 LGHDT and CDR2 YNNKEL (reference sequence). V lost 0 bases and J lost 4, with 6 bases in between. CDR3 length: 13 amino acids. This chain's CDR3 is CASSQEEGYGYTF. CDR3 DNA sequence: TGTGCCAGCAGCCAAGAAGAGGGCTATGGCTACACCTTC.

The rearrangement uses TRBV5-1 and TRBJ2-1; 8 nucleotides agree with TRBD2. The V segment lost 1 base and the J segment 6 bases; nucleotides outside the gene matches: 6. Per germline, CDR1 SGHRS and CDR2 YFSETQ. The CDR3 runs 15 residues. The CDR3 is CASSLSTGGPNEQFF. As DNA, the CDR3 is TGCGCCAGCAGCTTGTCAACGGGGGGGCCCAATGAGCAGTTCTTC.

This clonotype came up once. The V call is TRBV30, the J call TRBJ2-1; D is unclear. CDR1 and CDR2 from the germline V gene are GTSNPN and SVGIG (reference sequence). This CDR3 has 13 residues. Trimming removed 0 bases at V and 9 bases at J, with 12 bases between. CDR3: CAWSVGPLSEQFF. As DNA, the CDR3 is TGTGCCTGGAGTGTAGGTCCCTTATCTGAGCAGTTCTTC. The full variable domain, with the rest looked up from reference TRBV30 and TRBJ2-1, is SQTIHQWPATLVQPVGSPLSLECTVEGTSNPNLYWYRQAAGRGLQLLFYSVGIGQISSEVPQNLSASRPQDRQFILSSKKLLLSDSGFYLCAWSVGPLSEQFFGPGTRLTVL.

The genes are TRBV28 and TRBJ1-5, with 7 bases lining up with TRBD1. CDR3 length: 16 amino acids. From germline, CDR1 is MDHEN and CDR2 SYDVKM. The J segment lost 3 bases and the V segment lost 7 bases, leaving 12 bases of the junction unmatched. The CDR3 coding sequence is TGTGCCAGCAAGTCCCTAGAGACAGGGTTCAATCAGCCCCAGCATTTT. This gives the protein CASKSLETGFNQPQHF.

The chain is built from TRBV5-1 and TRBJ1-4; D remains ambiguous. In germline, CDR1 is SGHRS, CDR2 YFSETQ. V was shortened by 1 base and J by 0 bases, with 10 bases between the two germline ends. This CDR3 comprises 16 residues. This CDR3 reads CASSLIPGATNEKLFF. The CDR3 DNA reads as TGCGCCAGCAGCTTGATCCCAGGAGCAACTAATGAAAAACTGTTTTTT.

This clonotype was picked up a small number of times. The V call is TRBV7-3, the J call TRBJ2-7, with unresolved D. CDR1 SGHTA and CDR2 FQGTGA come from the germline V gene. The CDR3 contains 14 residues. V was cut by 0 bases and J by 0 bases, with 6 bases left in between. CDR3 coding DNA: TGTGCCAGCAGCTTAACGCCCAGCTCCTACGAGCAGTACTTC. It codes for CASSLTPSSYEQYF.

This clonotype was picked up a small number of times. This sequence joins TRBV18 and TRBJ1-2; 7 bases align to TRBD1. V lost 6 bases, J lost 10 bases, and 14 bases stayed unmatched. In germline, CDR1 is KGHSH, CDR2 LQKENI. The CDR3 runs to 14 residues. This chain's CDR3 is CASSPGAGGDVYTF. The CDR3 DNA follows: TGTGCCAGCTCCCCCGGGGCAGGGGGTGATGTCTACACCTTC.

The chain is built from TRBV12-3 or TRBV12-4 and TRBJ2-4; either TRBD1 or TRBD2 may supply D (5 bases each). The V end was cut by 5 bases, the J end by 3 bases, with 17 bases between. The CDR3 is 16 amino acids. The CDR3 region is CASSPSWGRGKNIQYF. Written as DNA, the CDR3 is TGTGCCAGCAGTCCCTCTTGGGGACGGGGCAAAAACATTCAGTACTTC.

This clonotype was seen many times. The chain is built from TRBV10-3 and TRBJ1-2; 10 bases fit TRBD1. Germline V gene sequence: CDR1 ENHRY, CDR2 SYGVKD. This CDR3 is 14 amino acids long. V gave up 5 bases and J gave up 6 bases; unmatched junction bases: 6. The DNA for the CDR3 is TGTGCCATCAGTTTCCAAGGACAGGGGGATGGCTACACCTTC. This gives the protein CAISFQGQGDGYTF.

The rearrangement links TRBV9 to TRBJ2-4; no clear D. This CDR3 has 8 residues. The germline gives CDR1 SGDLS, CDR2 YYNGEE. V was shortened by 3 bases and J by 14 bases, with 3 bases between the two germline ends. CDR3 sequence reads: CASSGKYF. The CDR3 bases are TGTGCCAGCAGCGGAAAGTACTTC.

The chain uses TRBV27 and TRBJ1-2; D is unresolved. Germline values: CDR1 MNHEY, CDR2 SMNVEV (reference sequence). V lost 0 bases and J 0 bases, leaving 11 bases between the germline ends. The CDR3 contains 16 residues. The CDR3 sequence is CASSLSTRPANYGYTF. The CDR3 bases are TGTGCCAGCAGTTTATCGACCAGGCCAGCTAACTATGGCTACACCTTC.

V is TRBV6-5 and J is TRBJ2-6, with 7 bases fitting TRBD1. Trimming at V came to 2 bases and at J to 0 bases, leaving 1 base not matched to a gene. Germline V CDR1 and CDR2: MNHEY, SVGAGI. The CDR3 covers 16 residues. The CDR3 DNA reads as TGTGCCAGCAGTTACAAGGGGGCCTCTGGGGCCAACGTCCTGACTTTC. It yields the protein CASSYKGASGANVLTF.